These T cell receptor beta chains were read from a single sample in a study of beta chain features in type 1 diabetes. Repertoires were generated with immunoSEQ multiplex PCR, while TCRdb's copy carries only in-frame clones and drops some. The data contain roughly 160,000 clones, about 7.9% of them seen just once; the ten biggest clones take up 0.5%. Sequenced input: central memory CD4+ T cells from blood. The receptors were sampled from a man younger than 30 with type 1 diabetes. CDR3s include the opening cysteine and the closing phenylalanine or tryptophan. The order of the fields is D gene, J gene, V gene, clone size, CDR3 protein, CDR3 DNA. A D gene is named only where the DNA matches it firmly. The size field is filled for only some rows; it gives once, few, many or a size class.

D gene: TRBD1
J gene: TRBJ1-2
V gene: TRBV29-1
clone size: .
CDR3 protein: CSVVGQGVTTDYGYTF
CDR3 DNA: TGCAGCGTTGTGGGGCAGGGGGTGACGACCGACTATGGCTACACCTTC

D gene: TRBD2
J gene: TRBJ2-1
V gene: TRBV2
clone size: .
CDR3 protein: CASRGGSPLSYNEQFF
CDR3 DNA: TGTGCCAGCAGGGGCGGGAGTCCCCTCTCCTACAATGAGCAGTTCTTC

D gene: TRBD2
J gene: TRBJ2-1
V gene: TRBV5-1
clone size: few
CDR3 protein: CASSISGTSGSLVFGNEQFF
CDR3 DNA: TGCGCCAGCAGCATAAGCGGGACTAGCGGGAGTCTTGTTTTTGGCAATGAGCAGTTCTTC

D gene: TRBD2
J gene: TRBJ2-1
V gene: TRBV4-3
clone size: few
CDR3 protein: CASSQDLYRTSGVNEQFF
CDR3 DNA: TGCGCCAGCAGCCAAGATCTCTACCGGACTAGCGGCGTCAATGAGCAGTTCTTC

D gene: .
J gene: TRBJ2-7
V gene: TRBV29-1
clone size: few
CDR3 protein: CSVSGGGWEEQYF
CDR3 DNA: TGCAGCGTCTCCGGGGGAGGCTGGGAGGAGCAGTACTTC

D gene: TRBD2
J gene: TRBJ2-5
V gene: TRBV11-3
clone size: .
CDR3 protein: CASSLSGGAGETQYF
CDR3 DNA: TGTGCCAGCAGCTTAAGCGGGGGGGCCGGTGAGACCCAGTACTTC

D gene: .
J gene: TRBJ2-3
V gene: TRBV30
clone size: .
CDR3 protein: CAWSNYADTQYF
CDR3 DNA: TGTGCCTGGAGTAACTATGCAGATACGCAGTATTTT

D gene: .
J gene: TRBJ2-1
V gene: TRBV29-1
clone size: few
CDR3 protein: CSSSGGISYNEQFF
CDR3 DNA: TGCAGCTCATCCGGCGGGATCTCCTACAATGAGCAGTTCTTC

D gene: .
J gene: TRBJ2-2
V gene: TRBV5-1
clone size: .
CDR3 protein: CASSLGTSGAGELFF
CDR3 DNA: TGCGCCAGCAGCTTGGGAACTTCGGGGGCCGGGGAGCTGTTTTTT

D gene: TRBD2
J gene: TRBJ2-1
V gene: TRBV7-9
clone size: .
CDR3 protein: CASSRLAGAYNEQFF
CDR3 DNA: TGTGCCAGCAGCCGACTAGCGGGGGCCTACAATGAGCAGTTCTTC

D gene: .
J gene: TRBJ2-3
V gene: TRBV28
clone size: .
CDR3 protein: CASSPQGRLTDTQYF
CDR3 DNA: TGTGCCAGCAGTCCACAGGGTCGACTCACAGATACGCAGTATTTT

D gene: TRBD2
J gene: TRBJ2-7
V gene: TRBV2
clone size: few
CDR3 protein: CASSPTSGYEQYF
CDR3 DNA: TGTGCCAGCAGCCCGACTAGCGGATACGAGCAGTACTTC

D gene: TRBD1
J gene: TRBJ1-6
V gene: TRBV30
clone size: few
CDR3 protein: CAWCDARTGGAPLHF
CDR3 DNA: TGTGCCTGGTGTGATGCGAGGACAGGGGGCGCACCCCTCCACTTT

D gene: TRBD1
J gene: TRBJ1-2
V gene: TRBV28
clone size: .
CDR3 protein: CASSSNPGQGYYGYTF
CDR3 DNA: TGTGCCAGCAGTTCAAACCCGGGACAGGGGTACTATGGCTACACCTTC

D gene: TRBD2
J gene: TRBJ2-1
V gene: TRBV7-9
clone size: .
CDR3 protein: CASSHFGTSGSGEQFF
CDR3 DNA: TGTGCCAGCAGCCACTTCGGGACTAGCGGGAGTGGCGAGCAGTTCTTC

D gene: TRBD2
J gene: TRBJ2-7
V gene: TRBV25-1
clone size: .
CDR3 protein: CASSDSGEIYEQYF
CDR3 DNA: TGTGCCAGCAGTGATAGCGGGGAGATCTACGAGCAGTACTTC

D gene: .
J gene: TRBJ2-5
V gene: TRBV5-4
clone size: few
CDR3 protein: CASRVALQETQYF
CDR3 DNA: TGTGCCAGCAGGGTAGCGCTCCAAGAGACCCAGTACTTC

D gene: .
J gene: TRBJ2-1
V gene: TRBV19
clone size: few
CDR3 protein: CASSIPNREPYNEQFF
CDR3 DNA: TGTGCCAGTAGTATCCCAAACAGAGAACCTTACAATGAGCAGTTCTTC

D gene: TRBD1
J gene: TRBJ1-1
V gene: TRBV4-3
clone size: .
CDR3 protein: CASSQEGQAHTEAFF
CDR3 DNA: TGCGCCAGCAGCCAGGAGGGACAGGCGCACACTGAAGCTTTCTTT

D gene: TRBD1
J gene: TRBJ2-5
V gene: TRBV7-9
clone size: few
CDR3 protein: CASSLLTGNTETQYF
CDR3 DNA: TGTGCCAGCAGCTTGTTGACAGGGAATACAGAGACCCAGTACTTC

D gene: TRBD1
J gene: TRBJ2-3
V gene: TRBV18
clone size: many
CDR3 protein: CASSSGTGGDTQYF
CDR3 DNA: TGTGCCAGCTCCTCCGGGACAGGAGGAGATACGCAGTATTTT

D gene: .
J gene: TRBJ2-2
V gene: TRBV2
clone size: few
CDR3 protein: CASSEGQGNTGELFF
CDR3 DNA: TGTGCCAGCAGTGAAGGCCAGGGAAACACCGGGGAGCTGTTTTTT

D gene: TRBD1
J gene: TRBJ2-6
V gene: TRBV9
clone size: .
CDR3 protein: CASSVGQVRLSGANVLTF
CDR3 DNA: TGTGCCAGCAGCGTGGGACAGGTTCGACTCTCTGGGGCCAACGTCCTGACTTTC

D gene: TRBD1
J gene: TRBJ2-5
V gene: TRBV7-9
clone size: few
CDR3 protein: CASSLHKGTGQETQYF
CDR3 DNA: TGTGCCAGCAGCTTACACAAGGGGACAGGGCAAGAGACCCAGTACTTC

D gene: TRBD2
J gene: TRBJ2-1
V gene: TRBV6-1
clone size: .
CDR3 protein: CASSSLAGGPSEQFF
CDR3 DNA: TGTGCCAGCAGTTCCCTAGCGGGGGGGCCGAGTGAGCAGTTCTTC

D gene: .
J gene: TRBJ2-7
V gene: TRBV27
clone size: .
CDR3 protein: CASDRQSYEQYF
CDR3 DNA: TGTGCCAGCGACCGACAGTCCTACGAGCAGTACTTC

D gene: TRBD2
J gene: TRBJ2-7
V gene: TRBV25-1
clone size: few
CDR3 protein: CASSEWGGRQEQYF
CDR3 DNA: TGTGCCAGCAGTGAATGGGGGGGACGTCAAGAGCAGTACTTC

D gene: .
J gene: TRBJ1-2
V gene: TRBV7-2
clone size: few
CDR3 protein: CASSLVSGEWGTNYGYTF
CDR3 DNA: TGTGCCAGCAGCTTAGTTAGCGGGGAGTGGGGAACTAACTATGGCTACACCTTC

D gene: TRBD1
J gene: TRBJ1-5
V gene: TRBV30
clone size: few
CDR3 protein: CAWSPGTGLQPQHF
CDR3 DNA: TGTGCCTGGAGTCCCGGGACAGGATTACAGCCCCAGCATTTT

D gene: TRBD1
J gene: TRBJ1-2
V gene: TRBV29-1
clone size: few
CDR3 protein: CSGTGLNDYGYTF
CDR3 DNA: TGCAGTGGGACAGGGTTGAATGACTATGGCTACACCTTC

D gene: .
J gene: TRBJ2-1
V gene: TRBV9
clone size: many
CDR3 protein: CASSPLTGINDNEQFF
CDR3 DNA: TGTGCCAGCAGCCCCTTAACAGGGATAAACGACAATGAGCAGTTCTTC

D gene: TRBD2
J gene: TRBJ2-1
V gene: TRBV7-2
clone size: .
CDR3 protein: CASSLAASGPPSYNEQFF
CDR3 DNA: TGTGCCAGCAGCTTAGCGGCTAGCGGGCCTCCCTCCTACAATGAGCAGTTCTTC

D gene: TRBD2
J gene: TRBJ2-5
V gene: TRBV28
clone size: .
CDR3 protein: CASSRPGLAGETQYF
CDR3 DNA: TGTGCCAGCAGTCGCCCTGGGCTAGCGGGGGAGACCCAGTACTTC

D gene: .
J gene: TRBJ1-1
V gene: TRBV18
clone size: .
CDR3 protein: CASSPLGAGTEAFF
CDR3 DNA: TGTGCCAGCTCACCACTGGGGGCAGGCACTGAAGCTTTCTTT

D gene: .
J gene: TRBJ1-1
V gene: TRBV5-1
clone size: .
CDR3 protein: CASSRRPPASGDTEAFF
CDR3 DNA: TGCGCCAGCAGCCGTAGGCCACCTGCGAGCGGGGACACTGAAGCTTTCTTT

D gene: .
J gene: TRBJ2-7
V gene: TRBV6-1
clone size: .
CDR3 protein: CASTRTANYEQYF
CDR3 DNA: TGTGCCAGCACCCGGACAGCCAACTACGAGCAGTACTTC

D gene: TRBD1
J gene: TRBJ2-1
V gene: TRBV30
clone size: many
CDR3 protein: CAWYRGRTYNEQFF
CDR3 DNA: TGTGCCTGGTACAGGGGCCGCACCTACAATGAGCAGTTCTTC

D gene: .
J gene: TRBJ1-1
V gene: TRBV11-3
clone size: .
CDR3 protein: CASSLAVNTEAFF
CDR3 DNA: TGTGCCAGCAGCTTAGCCGTTAACACTGAAGCTTTCTTT

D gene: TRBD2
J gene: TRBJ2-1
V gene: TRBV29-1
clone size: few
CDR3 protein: CSVERLAENNEQFF
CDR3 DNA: TGCAGCGTTGAAAGGCTAGCGGAGAACAATGAGCAGTTCTTC

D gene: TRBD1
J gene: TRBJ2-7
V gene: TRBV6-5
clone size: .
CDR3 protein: CASTARDRVDYEQYF
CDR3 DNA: TGTGCCAGCACTGCCCGGGACAGGGTAGACTACGAGCAGTACTTC

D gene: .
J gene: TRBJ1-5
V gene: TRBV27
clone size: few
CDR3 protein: CASSFQGGGQPQHF
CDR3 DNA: TGTGCCAGCAGTTTTCAGGGAGGTGGACAGCCCCAGCATTTT

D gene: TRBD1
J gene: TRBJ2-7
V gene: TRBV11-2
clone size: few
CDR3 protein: CASSRPGTGTDEQYF
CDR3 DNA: TGTGCCAGCAGCAGACCCGGGACAGGAACCGACGAGCAGTACTTC

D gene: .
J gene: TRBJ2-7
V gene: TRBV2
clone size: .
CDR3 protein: CASRAPGYEQYF
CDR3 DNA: TGTGCCAGCAGAGCGCCGGGGTACGAGCAGTACTTC

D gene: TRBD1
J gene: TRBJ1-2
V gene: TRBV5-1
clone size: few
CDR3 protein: CASSFGTGLQGYTF
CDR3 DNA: TGCGCCAGCAGCTTCGGGACAGGGCTTCAGGGCTACACCTTC

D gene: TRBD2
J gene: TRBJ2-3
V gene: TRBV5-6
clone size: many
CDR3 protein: CASTPSGSTDTQYF
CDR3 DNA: TGTGCCAGCACGCCTAGCGGGAGCACAGATACGCAGTATTTT

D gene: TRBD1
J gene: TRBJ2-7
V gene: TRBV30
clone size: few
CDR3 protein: CAWGDSTYEQYF
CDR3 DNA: TGTGCCTGGGGGGACAGCACCTACGAGCAGTACTTC